The 24 T cell receptor beta chains in this list originate from one sample, sequenced in a study of STAT5B mutations in CD4+ large granular lymphocyte leukemia. TCRdb's table, derived via immunoSEQ multiplex PCR, lists solely in-frame clones and lacks some. The sample lists around 30,000 clones, around 74% occurring once. The sequenced material came from CD4+ T cells from blood buffy coats. These receptors were obtained from a human donor in good health.

This clone has more than one count but fewer than ten. The rearrangement uses TRBV10-1 and TRBJ2-7; D is tentatively TRBD1 or TRBD2 (6 bases each). Germline V CDR1 and CDR2: WNHNN, SYGVQD (reference sequence). V lost 6 bases to trimming and J lost 1 base, with 16 bases between them. The CDR3 has 15 residues. The CDR3 DNA is TGCGCCAGCAGGGCCGTTGGGGGGCTTTCCTACGAGCAGTACTTC. Translating gives CASRAVGGLSYEQYF.

This clone is a singleton in its sample. V is TRBV11-3 and J is TRBJ2-1, with 8 bases fitting TRBD1. From germline, CDR1 is SGHNT and CDR2 YENEEA. Losses at the gene ends were 3 bases for V and 5 bases for J; bases not matched to a gene: 9. The CDR3 spans 16 residues. This chain's CDR3 is CASSFWTGWGNNEQFF. CDR3 in DNA: TGTGCCAGCAGCTTTTGGACAGGGTGGGGTAACAATGAGCAGTTCTTC.

The chain joins TRBV6-5 to TRBJ1-2; the D is unclear. From germline, CDR1 is MNHEY and CDR2 SVGAGI. V was shortened by 5 bases and J by 2 bases, with 12 bases between the two germline ends. This CDR3 has 14 amino acids. CDR3 in DNA: TGTGCCAGCAGTCCGGACGTATGGAACTATGGCTACACCTTC. Protein: CASSPDVWNYGYTF.

The genes are TRBV28 and TRBJ1-4; D is unresolved. V was trimmed by 3 bases and J by 7 bases, leaving 12 bases between them. Germline CDR1 MDHEN, CDR2 SYDVKM. This CDR3 spans 14 amino acids. This CDR3 reads CASSFDGVLEKLFF. The CDR3 coding sequence is TGTGCCAGCAGTTTCGACGGAGTTCTTGAAAAACTGTTTTTT.

This clone is a singleton in its sample. The chain links TRBV7-3 to TRBJ2-1; TRBD2 matches at 8 bases. The J segment lost 2 bases and the V segment lost 1 base, leaving 7 bases of the junction unmatched. The CDR3 totals 17 residues. Germline V CDR1 and CDR2: SGHTA, FQGTGA. The CDR3 is CASSLSPLAGAYNEQFF. The CDR3 nucleotides read TGTGCCAGCAGCTTAAGCCCCCTAGCGGGTGCCTACAATGAGCAGTTCTTC. Using reference TRBV7-3 and TRBJ2-1 for the parts outside the CDR3, the full variable domain is GAGVSQTPSNKVTEKGKYVELRCDPISGHTALYWYRQSLGQGPEFLIYFQGTGAADDSGLPNDRFFAVRPEGSVSTLKIQRTERGDSAVYLCASSLSPLAGAYNEQFFGPGTRLTVL.

The J gene is TRBJ1-1, the V gene TRBV18; D is undetermined. The CDR3 runs to 12 residues. Germline V gene data show CDR1 as KGHSH and CDR2 as LQKENI. V was pared by 6 bases and J by 6 bases, with 11 bases between. CDR3 in DNA: TGTGCCAGCTCGCCAGGTATGGCTGAAGCTTTCTTT. Protein: CASSPGMAEAFF.

V is TRBV19 and J is TRBJ1-5, with 8 bases aligning to TRBD1. V dropped 5 bases and J dropped 7; count of bases not matched to a gene: 10. This CDR3 comprises 15 residues. Germline V CDR1 and CDR2: LNHDA, SQIVND (reference sequence). The CDR3 sequence: CASSPRTGQSQPQHF. The CDR3, as DNA: TGTGCCAGTAGTCCCAGGACAGGGCAGTCACAGCCCCAGCATTTT. Filled out from reference TRBV19 and TRBJ1-5, the complete variable domain reads DGGITQSPKYLFRKEGQNVTLSCEQNLNHDAMYWYRQDPGQGLRLIYYSQIVNDFQKGDIAEGYSVSREKKESFPLTVTSAQKNPTAFYLCASSPRTGQSQPQHFGDGTRLSIL.

This sequence joins TRBV5-6 and TRBJ2-3, with 11 bases aligning to TRBD1. Germline V lookup: CDR1 SGHDT, CDR2 YYEEEE. This CDR3 has 15 amino acids. V lost 2 bases, J lost 5 bases, and 4 bases stayed unmatched. DNA for the CDR3: TGTGCCAGCAGCTTCCGGGACAGGGGGGTAGATACGCAGTATTTT. Translated: CASSFRDRGVDTQYF.

The chain links TRBV11-1 to TRBJ2-5; the D is unclear. Germline V gene lookup returns CDR1 SGHAT and CDR2 FQDESV (reference sequence). The CDR3 is 16 residues long. Trimming took off 5 bases at V and 0 bases at J, with 16 bases between the two ends. The CDR3 nucleotides are TGTGCCAGCAGCCGTCGGGTGGCCCAGTACCAAGAGACCCAGTACTTC. Translation: CASSRRVAQYQETQYF.

J is TRBJ1-2 and V is TRBV19; D not resolved. The germline V gene has CDR1 LNHDA and CDR2 SQIVND (reference sequence). V lost 7 bases and J lost 4, with 16 bases in between. There are 14 residues in the CDR3. The CDR3 spells CASTNKGGGYGYTF. CDR3 sequence (DNA): TGTGCCAGTACCAATAAGGGAGGTGGCTATGGCTACACCTTC.

The chain employs TRBV9 and TRBJ2-1, with 8 bases aligning to TRBD1. V dropped 3 bases and J dropped 3; count of bases not matched to a gene: 8. CDR1 and CDR2 from the germline V gene are SGDLS and YYNGEE. This CDR3 contains 16 residues. The CDR3 bases are TGTGCCAGCAGCGCTGGGGTGACAGGGGTCTACAATGAGCAGTTCTTC. It yields the protein CASSAGVTGVYNEQFF.

This clone turned up a few times. This sequence joins TRBV28 and TRBJ1-6; a weak D match, TRBD1 (6 bases). Germline CDR1 MDHEN, CDR2 SYDVKM. This CDR3 spans 18 amino acids. Trimming cost V 2 bases and J 1 base, with 15 bases left between them. The CDR3 coding sequence is TGTGCCAGCAGTTTAAGCACAGGGCTCGGGTCCTATAATTCACCCCTCCACTTT. This translates into CASSLSTGLGSYNSPLHF.

The chain is built from TRBV19 and TRBJ1-1; D not certain. Trimming took 3 bases from V and 1 from J, leaving 9 bases between them. Germline V lookup: CDR1 LNHDA, CDR2 SQIVND (reference sequence). This CDR3 region has 14 residues. The DNA of the CDR3 is TGTGCCAGTAGTATTAGCTCCTCGAACACTGAAGCTTTCTTT. Encoded protein: CASSISSSNTEAFF.

The chain recombines TRBV5-6 with TRBJ2-7; tentatively, D is TRBD1 (6 bases). This CDR3 has 13 residues. Trimming stripped 2 bases from V and 3 bases from J, with 9 bases between. Germline assignment: CDR1 SGHDT and CDR2 YYEEEE. This CDR3 reads CASSFGQNYEQYF. As DNA, the CDR3 is TGTGCCAGCAGCTTCGGACAGAACTACGAGCAGTACTTC.

The V call is TRBV4-1, the J call TRBJ1-2, with TRBD1 identical over 7 bases. The CDR3 is made up of 16 amino acids. J lost 4 bases, V lost 0 bases, and 8 bases had no gene match. The germline gives CDR1 MGHRA, CDR2 YSYEKL. The CDR3 sequence: CASSQESYRGAYGYTF. The CDR3 DNA sequence: TGCGCCAGCAGCCAAGAGTCCTACAGGGGAGCCTATGGCTACACCTTC.

This clone has more than one count but fewer than ten. The chain combines TRBV27 with TRBJ1-1, with D possibly matching TRBD1 (5 bases). This CDR3 region has 14 residues. V was clipped by 7 bases and J by 4 bases, with 16 bases between them. CDR1 is MNHEY, CDR2 SMNVEV, per germline (reference sequence). The DNA of the CDR3 is TGTGCCAGCATTCCAGGGTGGCCGCGCACTGAAGCTTTCTTT. Amino acid sequence: CASIPGWPRTEAFF.

The chain carries TRBV7-9 and TRBJ2-7, with 7 bases that match TRBD1. The CDR3 loop spans 13 amino acids. J gave up 7 bases and V 3 bases, and 6 bases lay outside the gene matches. Per germline, CDR1 SEHNR and CDR2 FQNEAQ (reference sequence). CDR3 sequence: CASSFTTGEEQYF. In DNA, the CDR3 is TGTGCCAGCAGCTTTACCACAGGGGAGGAGCAGTACTTC.

The chain has TRBV19 and TRBJ1-6; maybe TRBD1 (6 bases). CDR3 length: 14 residues. Trimming left V 3 bases short and J 7 bases short, with 10 bases between. Germline CDR1 is LNHDA and CDR2 is SQIVND (reference sequence). The CDR3 sequence: CASSMQQGNSPLHF. Here the CDR3 DNA reads TGTGCCAGTAGTATGCAGCAGGGGAATTCACCCCTCCACTTT.

V is TRBV19 and J is TRBJ2-7; 11 bases map to TRBD2. The CDR3 spans 15 residues. Trimming removed 3 bases from V and 6 bases from J; junction bases left unmatched: 7. Germline CDR1 is LNHDA and CDR2 is SQIVND (reference sequence). The CDR3 loop is CASSIPGLAGGEQYF. The CDR3, as DNA: TGTGCCAGTAGTATCCCCGGGCTAGCGGGAGGCGAGCAGTACTTC.

This chain links TRBV18 with TRBJ1-4; no firm D call. The V end lost 6 bases, the J end lost 8 bases, and 10 bases lay between the germline ends. The CDR3 is made up of 12 amino acids. CDR1 KGHSH and CDR2 LQKENI come from the germline V gene. The CDR3 bases are TGTGCCAGCTCCTTCGAGGGCGAAAAACTGTTTTTT. It encodes CASSFEGEKLFF.

This chain joins TRBV5-5 and TRBJ2-7; 9 bases line up with TRBD1. Germline CDR1 and CDR2: SGHKS and YYEKEE (reference sequence). Trimming took 1 base from V and 6 from J; bases not matched to a gene: 8. This CDR3 spans 15 amino acids. CDR3 DNA sequence: TGTGCCAGCAGCTTGCTCGACAGGGGGGGTTCCGAGCAGTACTTC. Its translation is CASSLLDRGGSEQYF. The complete variable domain, with remaining parts taken from reference TRBV5-5 and TRBJ2-7, reads DAGVTQSPTHLIKTRGQQVTLRCSPISGHKSVSWYQQVLGQGPQFIFQYYEKEERGRGNFPDRFSARQFPNYSSELNVNALLLGDSALYLCASSLLDRGGSEQYFGPGTRLTVT.

A few counts support this clone. The rearrangement uses TRBV27 and TRBJ1-2; D remains ambiguous. Per germline, CDR1 MNHEY and CDR2 SMNVEV (reference sequence). Trimming took off 3 bases at V and 8 bases at J, with 22 bases between the two ends. This CDR3 is built from 16 residues. For the CDR3, the DNA is TGTGCCAGCAGTTTTAATGGTTTGCAGGCGTGGAGCGGCTACACCTTC. This translates into CASSFNGLQAWSGYTF.

The chain employs TRBV28 and TRBJ1-6; the D is unclear. The CDR3 spans 11 residues. CDR1 MDHEN and CDR2 SYDVKM come from the germline V gene. V dropped 6 bases and J dropped 9 bases, with 6 bases sitting between them. This CDR3 is CASRGGSPLHF. As DNA, the CDR3 is TGTGCCAGCAGGGGAGGTTCACCCCTCCACTTT.

The chain is built from TRBV5-1 and TRBJ2-3; 7 nucleotides agree with TRBD1. Germline-derived CDR1 and CDR2 are SGHRS and YFSETQ. The CDR3 is made up of 15 amino acids. J was trimmed by 2 bases and V by 4 bases; bases with no gene match: 7. CDR3 bases: TGCGCCAGCAGCCCAACGGGACAGACCACAGATACGCAGTATTTT. Amino acids: CASSPTGQTTDTQYF. The complete variable domain, with remaining parts taken from reference TRBV5-1 and TRBJ2-3, reads KAGVTQTPRYLIKTRGQQVTLSCSPISGHRSVSWYQQTPGQGLQFLFEYFSETQRNKGNFPGRFSGRQFSNSRSEMNVSTLELGDSALYLCASSPTGQTTDTQYFGPGTRLTVL.